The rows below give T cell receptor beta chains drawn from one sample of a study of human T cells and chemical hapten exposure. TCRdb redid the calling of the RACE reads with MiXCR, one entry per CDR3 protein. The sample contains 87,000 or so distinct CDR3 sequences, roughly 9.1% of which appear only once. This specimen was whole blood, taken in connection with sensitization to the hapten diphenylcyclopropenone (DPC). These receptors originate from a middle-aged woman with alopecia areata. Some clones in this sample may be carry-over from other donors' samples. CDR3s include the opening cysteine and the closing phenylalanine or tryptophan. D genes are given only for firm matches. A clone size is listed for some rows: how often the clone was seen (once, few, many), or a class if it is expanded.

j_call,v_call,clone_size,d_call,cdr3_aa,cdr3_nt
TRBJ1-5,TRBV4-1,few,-,CASSLKGGNQPQHF,TGCGCCAGCAGCCTCAAAGGGGGCAATCAGCCCCAGCATTTT
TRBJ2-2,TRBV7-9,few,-,CASSWTGELFF,TGTGCCAGCAGCTGGACAGGGGAGCTGTTTTTT
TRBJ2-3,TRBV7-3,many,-,CASSSGGTQYF,TGTGCCAGCAGCTCCGGTGGTACGCAGTATTTT
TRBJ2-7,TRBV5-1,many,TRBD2,CASSFGGLAPFSYEQYF,TGCGCCAGCAGCTTTGGGGGACTAGCACCCTTCTCCTACGAGCAGTACTTC
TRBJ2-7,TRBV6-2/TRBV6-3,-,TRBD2,CASQRTGGEQYF,TGTGCCAGCCAAAGGACGGGGGGCGAGCAGTACTTC
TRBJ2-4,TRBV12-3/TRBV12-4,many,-,CASRPPRGLAKNIQYF,TGTGCCAGCAGGCCCCCCCGGGGTTTAGCCAAAAACATTCAGTACTTC
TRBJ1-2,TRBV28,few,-,CASSLLNYGYTF,TGTGCCAGCAGTTTGCTTAACTATGGCTACACCTTC
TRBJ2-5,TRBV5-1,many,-,CASSLGFGETQYF,TGCGCCAGCAGCTTAGGGTTCGGAGAGACCCAGTACTTC
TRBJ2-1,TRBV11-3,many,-,CASSLAGGFGNEQFF,TGTGCCAGCAGCTTAGCGGGGGGCTTCGGGAATGAGCAGTTCTTC
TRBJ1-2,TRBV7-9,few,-,CASSLVSGPLYTF,TGTGCCAGCAGCTTAGTTTCGGGACCTCTGTACACCTTC
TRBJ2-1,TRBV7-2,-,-,CASMGRDAYNEQFF,TGTGCCAGTATGGGTAGGGACGCCTACAATGAGCAGTTCTTC
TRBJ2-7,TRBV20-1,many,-,CSAHAPLLPYYEQYF,TGCAGTGCCCATGCGCCCTTATTACCTTACTACGAGCAGTACTTC
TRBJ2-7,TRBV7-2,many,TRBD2,CASSPTSGPYEQYF,TGTGCCAGCAGCCCGACTAGCGGTCCCTACGAGCAGTACTTC
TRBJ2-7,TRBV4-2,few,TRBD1,CASSLELGQQYEQYF,TGTGCCAGCAGCCTGGAGCTGGGACAGCAGTACGAGCAGTACTTC
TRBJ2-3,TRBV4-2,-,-,CASSQDRPGGTSTDTQYF,TGTGCCAGCAGCCAAGATAGGCCCGGGGGCACTAGCACAGATACGCAGTATTTT
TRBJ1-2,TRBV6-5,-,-,CASSSTSGYTF,TGTGCCAGCAGTTCGACGTCTGGCTACACCTTC
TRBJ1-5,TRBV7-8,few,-,CASSLAHQGPQHF,TGTGCCAGCAGCTTAGCGCACCAAGGGCCCCAGCATTTT
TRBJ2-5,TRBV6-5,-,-,CASSYGWNKETQYF,TGTGCCAGCAGTTACGGTTGGAACAAAGAGACCCAGTACTTC
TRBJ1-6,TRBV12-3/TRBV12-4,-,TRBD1,CASSWGQGNNSPLHF,TGTGCCAGCAGTTGGGGACAGGGTAATAATTCACCCCTCCACTTT
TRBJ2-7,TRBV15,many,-,CATSRDRGTRISYEQYF,TGTGCCACCAGCAGAGATCGGGGTACAAGGATCTCCTACGAGCAGTACTTC
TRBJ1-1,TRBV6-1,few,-,CASTSEARKAFF,TGTGCCAGCACGTCGGAAGCGAGGAAAGCTTTCTTT
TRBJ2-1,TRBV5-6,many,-,CASSLFWGEQFF,TGTGCCAGCAGCTTATTTTGGGGTGAGCAGTTCTTC
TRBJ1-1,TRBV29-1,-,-,CSVRLAQGTEAFF,TGCAGCGTTCGACTGGCGCAGGGCACTGAAGCTTTCTTT
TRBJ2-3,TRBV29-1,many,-,CSVAKLEITDTQYF,TGCAGCGTTGCGAAGCTAGAAATTACAGATACGCAGTATTTT
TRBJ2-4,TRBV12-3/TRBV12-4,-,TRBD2,CASSLGTSENIQYF,TGTGCCAGCAGTTTAGGGACTAGCGAAAACATTCAGTACTTC
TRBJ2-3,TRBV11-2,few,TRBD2,CASSDHRLAALSDTQYF,TGTGCCAGCAGCGACCACAGACTAGCGGCTCTTTCAGATACGCAGTATTTT
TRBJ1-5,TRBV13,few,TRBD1,CASSATGDRGVGQPQHF,TGTGCCAGCAGCGCAACCGGGGACAGGGGAGTTGGTCAGCCCCAGCATTTT
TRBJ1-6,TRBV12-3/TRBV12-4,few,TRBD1,CASSRTGTSPLHF,TGTGCCAGCAGTCGGACAGGGACATCACCCCTCCACTTT
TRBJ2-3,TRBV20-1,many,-,CSAQQTVSTDTQYF,TGCAGTGCCCAGCAGACGGTTAGCACAGATACGCAGTATTTT
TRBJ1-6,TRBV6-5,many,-,CASSPPGATDYNSPLHF,TGTGCCAGCAGTCCTCCGGGGGCAACAGATTATAATTCACCCCTCCACTTT
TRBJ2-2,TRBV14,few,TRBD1,CASSRLQGLIGELFF,TGTGCCAGCAGCCGCCTACAGGGGCTCATCGGGGAGCTGTTTTTT
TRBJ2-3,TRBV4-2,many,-,CASSHPELKTDTQYF,TGTGCCAGCAGCCATCCAGAACTTAAAACAGATACGCAGTATTTT
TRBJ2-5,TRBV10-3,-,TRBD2,CAVSPIAGGQETQYF,TGTGCCGTCTCCCCTATAGCGGGAGGCCAAGAGACCCAGTACTTC
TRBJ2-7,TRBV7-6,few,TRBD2,CASSLEASSGGSYEQYF,TGTGCCAGCAGCTTAGAGGCGAGTAGCGGGGGATCCTACGAGCAGTACTTC
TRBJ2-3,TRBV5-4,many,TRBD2,CASSPRTLAGGVDTQYF,TGTGCCAGCAGCCCGCGGACACTAGCGGGGGGAGTAGATACGCAGTATTTT